This passage covers 6 T cell receptor beta chains from one sample sequenced in a study of T cell repertoires in cytomegalovirus infection. TCRdb reprocessed the reads with MiXCR, giving one entry per CDR3 protein. The sample has hundreds of thousands of distinct CDR3 sequences, about 44% seen once; the top ten hold around 45%. No antigen is known for these receptors. The sample was cultured PBMCs, taken from culture after CMV antigen stimulation. The receptors shown here come from a human donor in good health (CMV status not recorded). Some clones in this sample may be carry-over from other donors' samples.

This clonotype was recorded at least ten times. The rearrangement uses TRBV7-2 and TRBJ1-2; possibly TRBD1 for D (6 bases). The CDR3 sequence is 14 residues long. Looked up from germline, CDR1 is SGHTA and CDR2 is FQGNSA. V gave up 0 bases and J gave up 5 bases, with 10 bases separating them. This CDR3 reads CASSLAGGGYGYTF. Here the CDR3 DNA reads TGTGCCAGCAGCTTAGCGGGAGGGGGTTATGGCTACACCTTC. Complete variable domain (other parts from reference TRBV7-2 and TRBJ1-2): GAGVSQSPSNKVTEKGKDVELRCDPISGHTALYWYRQSLGQGLEFLIYFQGNSAPDKSGLPSDRFSAERTGGSVSTLTIQRTQQEDSAVYLCASSLAGGGYGYTFGSGTRLTVV.

The chain uses TRBV7-2 and TRBJ2-7; possibly TRBD2 for D (6 bases). The CDR3 has 14 residues. From germline, CDR1 is SGHTA and CDR2 FQGNSA. Trimming cost V 5 bases and J 3 bases, with 14 bases left between them. The CDR3 reads CASSPKGLHYEQYF. CDR3 in DNA: TGTGCCAGCAGCCCAAAGGGACTCCACTACGAGCAGTACTTC.

This chain joins TRBV12-3 or TRBV12-4 and TRBJ1-4, with 10 bases aligning to TRBD1. This CDR3 region has 15 residues. V was pared by 7 bases and J by 5 bases, with 7 bases of the junction left unmatched. CDR3 sequence reads: CASTTRQGANEKLFF. The CDR3, as DNA: TGTGCCAGCACCACACGACAGGGGGCGAATGAAAAACTGTTTTTT.

The rearrangement joins TRBV7-2 to TRBJ2-3, with D maybe TRBD2 (7 bases). Looked up from germline, CDR1 is SGHTA and CDR2 is FQGNSA. With 1 base removed from V and 1 base from J, the gap between germline ends came to 9 bases. The CDR3 covers 15 residues. CDR3 protein: CASSLVGGRTDTQYF. The DNA of the CDR3 is TGTGCCAGCAGCTTAGTCGGGGGGCGCACAGATACGCAGTATTTT.

This rearrangement joins TRBV7-6 to TRBJ1-5; TRBD1 might be the D (6 bases). CDR3 length: 22 amino acids. Germline V CDR1 and CDR2: SGHVS, FNYEAQ. With 5 bases removed from V and 3 bases from J, the gap between germline ends came to 35 bases. This CDR3 reads CASSSQAPLGPSGQEYNQPQHF. Written as DNA, the CDR3 is TGTGCCAGCAGCAGCCAAGCACCATTGGGGCCTTCGGGACAAGAATACAATCAGCCCCAGCATTTT.

The chain links TRBV29-1 to TRBJ2-1, with 8 bases lining up with TRBD1. Germline-derived CDR1 and CDR2 are SQVTM and ANQGSEA. V gave up 3 bases and J gave up 6 bases; unmatched junction bases: 4. This CDR3 contains 13 residues. CDR3 in DNA: TGCAGCGTTGAGGACAGGGTAAGCAATGAGCAGTTCTTC. Translated, it gives CSVEDRVSNEQFF.